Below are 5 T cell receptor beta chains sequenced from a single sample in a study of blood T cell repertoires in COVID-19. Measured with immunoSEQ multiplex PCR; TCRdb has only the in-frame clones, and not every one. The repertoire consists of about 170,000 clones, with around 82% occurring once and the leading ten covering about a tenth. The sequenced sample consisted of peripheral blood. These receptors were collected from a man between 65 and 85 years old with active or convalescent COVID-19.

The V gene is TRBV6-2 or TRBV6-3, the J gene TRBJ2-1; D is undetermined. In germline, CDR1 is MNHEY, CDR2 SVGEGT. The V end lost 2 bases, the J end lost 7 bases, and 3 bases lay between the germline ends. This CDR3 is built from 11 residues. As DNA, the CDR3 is TGTGCCAGCAGTTACCTGAATGAGCAGTTCTTC. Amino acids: CASSYLNEQFF.

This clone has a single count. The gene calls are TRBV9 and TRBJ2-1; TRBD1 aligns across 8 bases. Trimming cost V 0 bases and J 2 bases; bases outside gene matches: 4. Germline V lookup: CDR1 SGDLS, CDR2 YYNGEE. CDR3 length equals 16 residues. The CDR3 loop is CASSVGAGGAYNEQFF. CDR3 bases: TGTGCCAGCAGCGTAGGGGCAGGGGGCGCCTACAATGAGCAGTTCTTC.

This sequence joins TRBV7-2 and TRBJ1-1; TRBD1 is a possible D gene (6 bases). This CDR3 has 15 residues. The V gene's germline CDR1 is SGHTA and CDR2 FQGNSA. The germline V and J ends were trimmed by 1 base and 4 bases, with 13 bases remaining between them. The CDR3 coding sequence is TGTGCCAGCAGCTTAGAGGCAGGGGCCTCCACTGAAGCTTTCTTT. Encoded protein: CASSLEAGASTEAFF.

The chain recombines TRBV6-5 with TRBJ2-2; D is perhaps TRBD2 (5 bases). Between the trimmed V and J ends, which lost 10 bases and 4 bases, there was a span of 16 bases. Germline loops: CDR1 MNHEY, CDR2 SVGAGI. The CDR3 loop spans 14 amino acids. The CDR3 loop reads CATRGGWGTGELFF. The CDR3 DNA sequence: TGTGCCACCCGAGGAGGATGGGGCACCGGGGAGCTGTTTTTT.

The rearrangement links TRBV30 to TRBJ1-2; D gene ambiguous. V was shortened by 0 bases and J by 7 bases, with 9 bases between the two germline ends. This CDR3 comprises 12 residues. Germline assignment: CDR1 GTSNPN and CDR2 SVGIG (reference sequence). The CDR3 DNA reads TGTGCCTGGAGTGTACTCAACAGTGGCTACACCTTC. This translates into CAWSVLNSGYTF.